Following are 10 T cell receptor beta chains from one sample sequenced in a study of T cell changes during pregnancy in multiple sclerosis. The protocol was immunoSEQ multiplex PCR, while the TCRdb copy is restricted to in-frame clones and leaves out a portion. The data contain about 53,000 clones, about nine tenths of them singletons. Material: CD4+ T cells from peripheral blood mononuclear cells, obtained in the third trimester of pregnancy. Every receptor here comes from a female donor with multiple sclerosis, enrolled in a pregnancy study.

This clone has just a few counts. V is TRBV21-1 and J is TRBJ2-3; the table's TRBD1 call for D was not verified on the DNA. TRBV21-1 is a listed pseudogene. CDR3 length: 15 amino acids. CDR3 nucleotide sequence: TGTGCCAGCAGCGGCGGCAGGGGCGGCACAGATACGCAGTATTTT. This sequence encodes CASSGGRGGTDTQYF.

The chain links TRBV27 to TRBJ2-7; 7 positions match TRBD1. V shed 8 bases, J shed 3 bases, and the junction held 7 bases outside the gene matches. Germline loops: CDR1 MNHEY, CDR2 SMNVEV (reference sequence). The CDR3 has 13 amino acids. CDR3 DNA: TGTGCCAGCGCAGGGGGACGCATCTACGAGCAGTACTTC. This encodes CASAGGRIYEQYF.

The chain uses TRBV5-5 and TRBJ2-1, with 7 bases that match TRBD1. The J segment lost 5 bases and the V segment lost 1 base, leaving 12 bases of the junction unmatched. Germline CDR1 SGHKS, CDR2 YYEKEE (reference sequence). This CDR3 has 17 amino acids. This chain's CDR3 is CASSLYRGLGFDNEQFF. The CDR3 coding sequence is TGTGCCAGCAGCTTGTACAGGGGCTTGGGTTTTGACAATGAGCAGTTCTTC.

The V and J genes are TRBV18 and TRBJ2-1; 7 bases align to TRBD1. The CDR3 has 15 amino acids. With 2 bases clipped from V and 3 bases from J, the junction kept 4 bases outside the gene matches. Looked up from germline, CDR1 is KGHSH and CDR2 is LQKENI. For the CDR3, the DNA is TGTGCCAGCTCACCAGACAGGGCCGGCTACAATGAGCAGTTCTTC. Protein: CASSPDRAGYNEQFF.

The chain uses TRBV11-1 and TRBJ1-4, with D perhaps TRBD1 (6 bases). The CDR3 sequence is 15 residues long. Germline CDR1 SGHAT, CDR2 FQDESV (reference sequence). V lost 6 bases and J lost 4, with 15 bases in between. CDR3 region: CASSPGQTLNEKLFF. The CDR3 DNA sequence: TGTGCCAGCAGTCCCGGACAGACGCTTAATGAAAAACTGTTTTTT. Together with reference TRBV11-1 and TRBJ1-4, the CDR3 gives the full variable domain: EAEVAQSPRYKITEKSQAVAFWCDPISGHATLYWYRQILGQGPELLVQFQDESVVDDSQLPKDRFSAERLKGVDSTLKIQPAELGDSAMYLCASSPGQTLNEKLFFGSGTQLSVL.

The chain uses TRBV2 and TRBJ2-7; 7 nucleotides agree with TRBD1. V lost 7 bases, J lost 2 bases, and 5 bases stayed unmatched. This CDR3 region has 13 residues. Looked up from germline, CDR1 is SNHLY and CDR2 is FYNNEI. CDR3 amino acids: CASNPQGAYEQYF. The CDR3 region has the DNA TGTGCCAGCAACCCCCAGGGGGCCTACGAGCAGTACTTC. The full variable domain, its missing parts supplied by reference TRBV2 and TRBJ2-7, is EPEVTQTPSHQVTQMGQEVILRCVPISNHLYFYWYRQILGQKVEFLVSFYNNEISEKSEIFDDQFSVERPDGSNFTLKIRSTKLEDSAMYFCASNPQGAYEQYFGPGTRLTVT.

V and J are TRBV27 and TRBJ1-1; perhaps TRBD1 as D (5 bases). The ends were cut back, 5 bases at V and 1 base at J, with 11 bases in the middle. CDR3 length: 14 amino acids. Germline V gives CDR1 MNHEY, CDR2 SMNVEV (reference sequence). As DNA, the CDR3 is TGTGCCAGCAGTCTCAGACAGACGAACACTGAAGCTTTCTTT. Its translation: CASSLRQTNTEAFF.

In this sample, this clone turned up a few times. The rearrangement joins TRBV7-3 to TRBJ2-2; 8 bases are shared with TRBD1. Unmatched junction bases numbered 5, after V lost 8 bases and J lost 6 bases. The V gene's germline CDR1 is SGHTA and CDR2 FQGTGA. The CDR3 length is 13 residues. The CDR3 protein is CASRTGLSGELFF. The CDR3 bases are TGTGCCAGCCGGACAGGGCTGTCCGGGGAGCTGTTTTTT.

The chain carries TRBV2 and TRBJ2-3, with TRBD2 matching over 13 bases. The junction had 10 bases not matched to a gene; V was cut back by 2 bases and J by 5 bases. CDR3 length: 18 residues. Germline CDR1 is SNHLY and CDR2 is FYNNEI. The CDR3 DNA follows: TGTGCCAGCAGTGAATCTCCCACTAGCGGGGGGGCCGTAGATACGCAGTATTTT. It is translated as CASSESPTSGGAVDTQYF.

The V gene is TRBV29-1, the J gene TRBJ1-1, with no clear D. The V and J ends lost 7 bases and 0 bases respectively, with 12 bases between them. The CDR3 is 13 amino acids. CDR1 SQVTM and CDR2 ANQGSEA come from the germline V gene. In nucleotides, the CDR3 is TGCAGCGCTTTTCGGGAGATGAACACTGAAGCTTTCTTT. Residues: CSAFREMNTEAFF.